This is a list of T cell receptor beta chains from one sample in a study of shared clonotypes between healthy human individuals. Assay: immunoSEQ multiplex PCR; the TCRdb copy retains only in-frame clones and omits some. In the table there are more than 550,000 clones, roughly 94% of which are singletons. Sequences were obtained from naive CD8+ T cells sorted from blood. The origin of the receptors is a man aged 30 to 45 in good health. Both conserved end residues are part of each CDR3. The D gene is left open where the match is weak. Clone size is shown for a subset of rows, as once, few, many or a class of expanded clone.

TGTGCCACACACGGGGCCTACGAGCAGTACTTC,CATHGAYEQYF,TRBJ2-7,TRBV19,.,.
TGTGCCAGCAGTTTACGTTTTGGCTACACCTTC,CASSLRFGYTF,TRBJ1-2,TRBV28,.,few
TGCGCCAGCAGCCCGGGACAGGGCCGTACTGAAGCTTTCTTT,CASSPGQGRTEAFF,TRBJ1-1,TRBV5-1,TRBD1,.
TGTGCCAGCAGTTTATCGAAACAGAAGCCCCAGCATTTT,CASSLSKQKPQHF,TRBJ1-5,TRBV27,.,.
TGTGCCACCGAACGCGACAGGGGATACTCCTACGAGCAGTACTTC,CATERDRGYSYEQYF,TRBJ2-7,TRBV10-3,TRBD1,.
TGCGCCAGCAGCTCGGGACAGAGCAATCAGCCCCAGCATTTT,CASSSGQSNQPQHF,TRBJ1-5,TRBV5-1,TRBD1,.
TGTGCCAGCAGCGTAGGTTTACTAGCACCCGACCGTCCAGATACGCAGTATTTT,CASSVGLLAPDRPDTQYF,TRBJ2-3,TRBV9,.,.
TGTGCCAGTAGTAGAACAGACAGGGTACGTAATGAAGCTTTCTTT,CASSRTDRVRNEAFF,TRBJ1-1,TRBV19,TRBD1,.
TGCGCCAGCAGCTTGGCTGGGTCCCGGGGAGGAAACACTGAAGCTTTCTTT,CASSLAGSRGGNTEAFF,TRBJ1-1,TRBV5-1,.,once
TGTGCCAGCAGTCTCGAGGGACAGCCCCAGCATTTT,CASSLEGQPQHF,TRBJ1-5,TRBV28,.,.
TGCGCCAGCAGCCAAGGGTGGACAGGCTCGAATGAGCAGTTCTTC,CASSQGWTGSNEQFF,TRBJ2-1,TRBV4-3,TRBD1,.
TGTGCCAGCAGCGTAGGTAATTCCTACGAGCAGTACTTC,CASSVGNSYEQYF,TRBJ2-7,TRBV9,.,.
TGTGCCAGCAGTGAAGGGGCAGGGTGGTCCTACGAGCAGTACTTC,CASSEGAGWSYEQYF,TRBJ2-7,TRBV2,.,.
TGTGCCAGCAGCTTGGTCCTAGCGGGAGTGGAGACCCAGTACTTC,CASSLVLAGVETQYF,TRBJ2-5,TRBV5-4,TRBD2,.
TGTGCCAGCAGCTTGAGATCGGCGGAACCCTACAATGAGCAGTTCTTC,CASSLRSAEPYNEQFF,TRBJ2-1,TRBV5-4,.,.
TGTGCCAGCAATAGAGCGGCGATGCTTCAAGAGACCCAGTACTTC,CASNRAAMLQETQYF,TRBJ2-5,TRBV2,.,.
TGTGCCAGCTCACCAAAGGGACTAGCGGGAGTGGAGCAGTTCTTC,CASSPKGLAGVEQFF,TRBJ2-1,TRBV18,TRBD2,.
TGTGCCAGCAGCTTAGCAGCGGGGGCTTCCTACGAGCAGTACTTC,CASSLAAGASYEQYF,TRBJ2-7,TRBV13,TRBD2,once
TGTGCCAGCAGCCGGACCCGGACAGGGGGCCACAACGAGCAGTACTTC,CASSRTRTGGHNEQYF,TRBJ2-7,TRBV28,TRBD1,.
TGTGCCAGTAGCCCGGACAGACCGAACACCGGGGAGCTGTTTTTT,CASSPDRPNTGELFF,TRBJ2-2,TRBV19,.,once
TGTGCCAGCAGCACAAACTCGATAGAAAGCACAGATACGCAGTATTTT,CASSTNSIESTDTQYF,TRBJ2-3,TRBV9,.,.
TGTGCCAGCAGCTTAGTTTCGTCCCCCCTGGGTGGCTACACCTTC,CASSLVSSPLGGYTF,TRBJ1-2,TRBV7-2,.,.
TGTGCCAGCAGCCCAGGGGATGGGTTGAACACTGAAGCTTTCTTT,CASSPGDGLNTEAFF,TRBJ1-1,TRBV7-9,.,.